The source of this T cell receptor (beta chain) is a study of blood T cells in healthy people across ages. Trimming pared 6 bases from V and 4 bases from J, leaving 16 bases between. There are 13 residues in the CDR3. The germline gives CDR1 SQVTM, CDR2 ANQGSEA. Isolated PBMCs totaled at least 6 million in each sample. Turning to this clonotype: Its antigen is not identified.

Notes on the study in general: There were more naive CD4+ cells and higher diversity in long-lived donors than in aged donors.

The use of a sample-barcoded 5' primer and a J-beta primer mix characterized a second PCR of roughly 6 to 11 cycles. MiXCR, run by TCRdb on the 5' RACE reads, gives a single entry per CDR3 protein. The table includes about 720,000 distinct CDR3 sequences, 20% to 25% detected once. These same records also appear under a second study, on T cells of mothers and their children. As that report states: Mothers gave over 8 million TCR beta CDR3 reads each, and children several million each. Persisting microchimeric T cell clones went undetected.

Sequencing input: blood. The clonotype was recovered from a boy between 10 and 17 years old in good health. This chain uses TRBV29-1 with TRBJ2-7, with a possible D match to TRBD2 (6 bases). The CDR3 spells CSVANGGGYEQYF. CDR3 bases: TGCAGCGTCGCGAACGGGGGTGGGTACGAGCAGTACTTC.